Reported below is one TCR beta chain. Its target is unknown. The entry originates in a study of T cell responses to AZD1222 COVID-19 vaccine. Whole-study results and caveats: Compared with day 0, the breadth and depth of the Spike-specific TCR repertoire rose significantly after two doses of AZD1222. CD4 TCRs associated with vaccination spanned spike, dominating at 160-218 and 743-854. Clonal diversity was possibly underestimated, and the donors were mostly white British, with more females. All repertoire sampling was performed exclusively after the peak T cell response.

Only in-frame clones appear in the TCRdb table, and some are missing; sequencing was by immunoSEQ multiplex PCR. The table lists 150,000 to 200,000 clones, around 90% of them singletons, with approximately 1.6% in the top ten. Germline CDR1 is GTSNPN and CDR2 is SVGIG (reference sequence). Germline trimming cut 3 bases from V and 4 bases from J; bases unmatched to any gene: 8. This CDR3 comprises 15 residues. The sequenced sample was peripheral blood, obtained on day 0 of AZD1222 vaccination. The chain recombines TRBV30 with TRBJ2-7, with 11 bases matching TRBD1. The receptor was isolated from an adult in good health. In DNA, the CDR3 is TGTGCCTGGAGGCCAGGGGGACAGGGGGGATACGAGCAGTACTTC. This gives the protein CAWRPGGQGGYEQYF.